This TCR beta chain was captured by sequencing in a study of neoadjuvant anti-PD-1 for oral cavity cancer. Study overall: Patients without progression got a fourth dose around day 43.

In the case of this clone: Antigen unknown.

Time point meaning: after neoadjuvant nivolumab, at surgical resection. Cohort: HPV-negative, locally advanced oral cavity squamous cell carcinoma patients. The V gene's germline CDR1 is MNHNY and CDR2 SVGAGI (reference sequence). This CDR3 comprises 16 residues. Deletions cut 3 bases from V and 0 bases from J, with 9 bases between. PBMC libraries mostly used 400 to 550 ng of input genomic DNA, with six replicates per sample. Sequencing was performed with immunoSEQ multiplex PCR; in TCRdb, only in-frame clones are kept and a portion is missing. This table has 68,000 or so clones, approximately 84% appearing once. Study conclusions and caveats: Only three patients per response group were TCR-analyzed; validation needed.

The chain combines TRBV6-6 with TRBJ2-6, with unresolved D. The source of this sequence is a person aged 40 to 85 with oral cavity squamous cell carcinoma. The specimen comprised PBMCs, sampled after nivolumab (anti-PD-1) treatment. CDR3 sequence (DNA): TGTGCCAGCAGTTATAAGTTCACCTCTGGGGCCAACGTCCTGACTTTC. The encoded protein is CASSYKFTSGANVLTF.